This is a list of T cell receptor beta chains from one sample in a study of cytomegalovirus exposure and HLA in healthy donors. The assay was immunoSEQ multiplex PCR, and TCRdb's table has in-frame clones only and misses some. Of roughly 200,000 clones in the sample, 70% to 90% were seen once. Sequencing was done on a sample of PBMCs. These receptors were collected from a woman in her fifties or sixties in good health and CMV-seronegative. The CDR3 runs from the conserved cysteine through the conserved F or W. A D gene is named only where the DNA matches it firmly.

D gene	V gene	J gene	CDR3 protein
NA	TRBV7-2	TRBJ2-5	CASSSRRETQYF
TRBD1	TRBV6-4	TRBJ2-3	CASSDCFGDRTRTDTQYF
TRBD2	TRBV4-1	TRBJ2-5	CASSLGGLADQETQYF
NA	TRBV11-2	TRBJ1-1	CASSLVERVMNTEAFF
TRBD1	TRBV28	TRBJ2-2	CASNWQGARTGELFF
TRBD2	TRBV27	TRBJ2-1	CASSSGLAGVRHEQFF
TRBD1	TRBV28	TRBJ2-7	CASSLVKTGDKGQYF
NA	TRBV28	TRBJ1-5	CASSPGSGLGQHF
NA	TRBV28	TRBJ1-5	CASSLQANQPQHF
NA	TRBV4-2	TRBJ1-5	CASSQGGFLDQPQHF
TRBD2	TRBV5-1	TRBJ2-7	CASSLGTSGGQYF
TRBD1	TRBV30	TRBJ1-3	CAWGGDREASGNTIYF
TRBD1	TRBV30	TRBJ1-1	CAWSSDRGVEAFF
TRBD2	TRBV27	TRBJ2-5	CASKGGPQETQYF
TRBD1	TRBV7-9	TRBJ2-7	CASSLRGGQSYEQYF
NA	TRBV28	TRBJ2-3	CASSPRGKSTDTQYF
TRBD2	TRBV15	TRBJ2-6	CATSRGRASGTGANVLTF
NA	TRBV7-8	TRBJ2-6	CASSSQSPGLSGANVLTF
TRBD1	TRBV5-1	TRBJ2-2	CASSPLVGQGSNTGELFF
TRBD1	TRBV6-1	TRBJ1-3	CASRGQALSGNTIYF
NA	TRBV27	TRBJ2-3	CASRAWDTQYF
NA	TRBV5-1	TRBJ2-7	CASGRDGDYEQYF
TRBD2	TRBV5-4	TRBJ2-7	CASSGGDEQYF
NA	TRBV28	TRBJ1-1	CASSYRVTEAFF
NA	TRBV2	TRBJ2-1	CASSVGTSIYNEQFF
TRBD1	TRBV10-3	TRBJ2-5	CAISSGGSQETQYF
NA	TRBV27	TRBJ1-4	CASSPQSVGFWEKLFF
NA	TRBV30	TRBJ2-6	CALKSHSGGANVLTF
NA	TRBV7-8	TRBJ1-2	CASSQLMVIRADGYTF
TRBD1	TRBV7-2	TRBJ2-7	CASSPRQGAYEQYF
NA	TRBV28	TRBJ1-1	CASSFLPTELSNTEAFF
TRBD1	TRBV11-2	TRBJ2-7	CASSLVGQGVSEQYF
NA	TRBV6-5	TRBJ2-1	CASSYSRQGILNEQFF
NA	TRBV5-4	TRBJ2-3	CASSPGPTGLDTQYF
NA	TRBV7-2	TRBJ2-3	CASSSPGLSTDTQYF
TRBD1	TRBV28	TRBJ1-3	CASSSPGTAGNTIYF
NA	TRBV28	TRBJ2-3	CASFGFVTDTQYF
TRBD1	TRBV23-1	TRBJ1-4	CASSQGGQAPEKLFF
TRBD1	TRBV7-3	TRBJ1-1	CASSLPTGVMNTEAFF
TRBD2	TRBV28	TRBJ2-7	CASSLGGLAGAIYEQYF
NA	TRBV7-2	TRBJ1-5	CASSAGYHQPQHF
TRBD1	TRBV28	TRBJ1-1	CASRGWDRAYPNTEAFF